These 11 T cell receptor beta chains originate from one sample sequenced in a study of cytomegalovirus exposure and HLA in healthy donors. Amplification used 60 Vbeta primers and 13 Jbeta primers. The data were produced by immunoSEQ multiplex PCR, yet TCRdb's version contains in-frame clones alone and is incomplete. This sample carries 150,000 to 200,000 clones, roughly 85% of them seen once, and the ten largest clones take 6.3%. Sample: PBMCs. The origin of the receptors is a middle-aged man in good health and CMV-seropositive.

This clone was detected a few times. The rearrangement joins TRBV10-3 to TRBJ1-1, with D perhaps TRBD1 (5 bases). CDR3 size: 13 residues. Germline CDR1 ENHRY, CDR2 SYGVKD. The V gene lost 3 bases and the J gene lost 3 bases, with 8 bases spanning the gap. Here the CDR3 reads CAISETRDTEAFF. DNA for the CDR3: TGTGCCATCAGTGAAACCAGGGACACTGAAGCTTTCTTT.

This clone was detected a few times. CDR3 in amino acids: CASSLDRLPGNTIYF. DNA for the CDR3: TGTGCCAGCAGCTTAGACAGGCTCCCTGGAAACACCATATATTTT. The chain uses TRBV11-2 and TRBJ1-3; D unclear. CDR1 SGHAT and CDR2 FQNNGV come from the germline V gene. The CDR3 runs 15 residues. Trimming took 0 bases from V and 2 from J, leaving 8 bases between them.

The V call is TRBV19, the J call TRBJ2-7; 14 bases are a match to TRBD2. In germline, CDR1 is LNHDA, CDR2 SQIVND (reference sequence). The ends lost 9 bases at V and 4 bases at J; junction bases unmatched: 5. The CDR3 spans 14 residues. In DNA form, the CDR3 reads TGTGCCAGCAGGACTAGCGGGAGGCATTACGAGCAGTACTTC. Translation: CASRTSGRHYEQYF.

The chain couples TRBV5-4 to TRBJ1-2, with 7 bases that match TRBD1. The CDR3 is made up of 16 amino acids. CDR1 SGHNT and CDR2 YYREEE come from the germline V gene (reference sequence). Trimming at V came to 3 bases and at J to 4 bases, leaving 12 bases not matched to a gene. The CDR3: CASSSAPGQIIYGYTF. CDR3 bases: TGTGCCAGCAGCTCCGCCCCGGGACAGATTATCTATGGCTACACCTTC.

The count of this clone is one. V usage is TRBV19 and J usage is TRBJ2-7; 9 nucleotides match TRBD2. The length of the CDR3 is 15 residues. Per the germline V gene, CDR1 is LNHDA and CDR2 is SQIVND (reference sequence). V trimming: 3 bases; J trimming: 0 bases; junction bases outside the gene matches: 3. The CDR3 DNA reads as TGTGCCAGTAGTATCCAGGGACTAGCCTCCTACGAGCAGTACTTC. Amino acid sequence: CASSIQGLASYEQYF.

V gene TRBV29-1 combines with J gene TRBJ2-7; tentatively, D is TRBD1 (6 bases). The germline V gene encodes CDR1 SQVTM and CDR2 ANQGSEA. V dropped 7 bases and J dropped 0 bases, with 13 bases sitting between them. This CDR3 comprises 13 residues. The CDR3 DNA follows: TGCAGCGCGGTCCGACAGGACTCCTACGAGCAGTACTTC. Protein product: CSAVRQDSYEQYF.

The V and J genes are TRBV6-5 and TRBJ2-5; D gene uncertain. V was clipped by 2 bases and J by 5 bases, with 3 bases between them. CDR3 size: 11 residues. The germline CDR1 and CDR2 sequences are MNHEY and SVGAGI. This chain's CDR3 is CASSYGETQYF. The CDR3 coding sequence is TGTGCCAGCAGTTACGGCGAGACCCAGTACTTC.

The CDR3 bases are TGTGCCAGCGGCCGACTAGCGGGACCAGATACGCAGTATTTT. Protein sequence: CASGRLAGPDTQYF. V usage is TRBV7-9 and J usage is TRBJ2-3; TRBD2 agrees at 11 bases. The junction had 5 bases not matched to a gene; V was cut back by 8 bases and J by 4 bases. Germline values: CDR1 SEHNR, CDR2 FQNEAQ (reference sequence). The CDR3 has 14 amino acids.

This sequence joins TRBV12-5 and TRBJ2-7; 8 bases fit TRBD2. Losses at the gene ends were 4 bases for V and 2 bases for J; bases not matched to a gene: 13. This CDR3 is 17 amino acids long. Germline CDR1 reads LGHNT; CDR2 reads FRNRAP. CDR3 protein: CASGWSDGLAGTYEQYF. The DNA of the CDR3 is TGTGCTAGTGGTTGGTCCGACGGGCTAGCGGGCACCTACGAGCAGTACTTC.

This chain connects TRBV9 to TRBJ1-1; no clear D gene. The length of the CDR3 is 13 residues. V was cut by 1 base and J by 5 bases, with 9 bases left in between. Germline V gene sequence: CDR1 SGDLS, CDR2 YYNGEE. Written as DNA, the CDR3 is TGTGCCAGCAGCGTATTAGCCGGAACTGAAGCTTTCTTT. Amino acid sequence: CASSVLAGTEAFF.

The chain uses TRBV10-2 and TRBJ2-7, with TRBD2 matching 7 bases. Per germline, CDR1 WSHSY and CDR2 SAAADI. This CDR3 is built from 14 residues. V gave up 4 bases and J gave up 0 bases; unmatched junction bases: 3. CDR3 protein: CASSVLADSYEQYF. Written as DNA, the CDR3 is TGCGCCAGCAGTGTTCTAGCGGACTCCTACGAGCAGTACTTC.